The 28 T cell receptor beta chains reported below all come from one sample, sequenced in a study of shared clonotypes between healthy human individuals. Naive CD8 cells lacked CD45RO, underwent positive selection for CCR7 and left out terminally differentiated effector memory CD45RA+ cells. The data were produced by immunoSEQ multiplex PCR, yet TCRdb's version contains in-frame clones alone and is incomplete. The sample lists over 2,000,000 clones; around 93% were seen once. The sequencing input was naive CD8+ T cells from PBMCs. The origin of the receptors is a man aged 18-30 years in good health. Some clones in this sample may be carry-over from other donors' samples.

V gene TRBV7-9 combines with J gene TRBJ2-2, with D possibly called TRBD1 or TRBD2 (5 bases each). The ends were cut back, 5 bases at V and 0 bases at J, with 10 bases in the middle. CDR1 and CDR2 from the germline V gene are SEHNR and FQNEAQ (reference sequence). This CDR3 spans 15 amino acids. The CDR3 sequence is CASSPEGPNTGELFF. The CDR3 coding sequence is TGTGCCAGCAGCCCCGAGGGGCCGAACACCGGGGAGCTGTTTTTT.

The count of this clone is one. The chain combines TRBV10-3 with TRBJ2-3; perhaps TRBD2 as D (6 bases). V lost 7 bases and J lost 2, with 10 bases in between. Germline V CDR1 and CDR2: ENHRY, SYGVKD. The length of the CDR3 is 13 residues. The CDR3: CAITGDLTDTQYF. In nucleotides, the CDR3 is TGTGCCATCACGGGGGATCTCACAGATACGCAGTATTTT.

This clone was counted once. The genes are TRBV6-1 and TRBJ1-5; maybe TRBD1 (6 bases). The CDR3 has 13 amino acids. Between the trimmed V and J ends, which lost 11 bases and 4 bases, there was a span of 15 bases. The V gene's germline CDR1 is MNHNS and CDR2 SASEGT. The DNA of the CDR3 is TGTGCCTGTACAGGGTCCTTTAATCAGCCCCAGCATTTT. Its translation: CACTGSFNQPQHF.

V and J are TRBV6-5 and TRBJ2-3, with D maybe TRBD2 (5 bases). The CDR3 is made up of 15 amino acids. CDR1 is MNHEY and CDR2 is SVGAGI in the germline V gene. Between the trimmed V and J ends, which lost 5 bases and 1 base, there was a span of 13 bases. CDR3 nucleotide sequence: TGTGCCAGCAGTCAAGAAGTCGGGGGCACAGATACGCAGTATTTT. Encoded protein: CASSQEVGGTDTQYF.

J is TRBJ1-2 and V is TRBV5-6; tentatively, D is TRBD1 (6 bases). Germline assignment: CDR1 SGHDT and CDR2 YYEEEE. There are 14 residues in the CDR3. Trimming pared 4 bases from V and 6 bases from J, leaving 16 bases between. CDR3 residues: CASSTGTAGDGYTF. CDR3 DNA: TGTGCCAGCAGCACAGGGACCGCGGGGGATGGCTACACCTTC.

The chain has TRBV9 and TRBJ2-7; no reliable D call. Trimming stripped 0 bases from V and 3 bases from J, with 10 bases between. Per germline, CDR1 SGDLS and CDR2 YYNGEE. This CDR3 is 14 amino acids long. CDR3 in amino acids: CASSVGMAGYEQYF. The CDR3 DNA is TGTGCCAGCAGCGTAGGGATGGCCGGCTACGAGCAGTACTTC. Variable domain in full (rest from reference TRBV9 and TRBJ2-7): DSGVTQTPKHLITATGQRVTLRCSPRSGDLSVYWYQQSLDQGLQFLIQYYNGEERAKGNILERFSAQQFPDLHSELNLSSLELGDSALYFCASSVGMAGYEQYFGPGTRLTVT.

The chain is built from TRBV19 and TRBJ2-7; D gene unclear. Germline-derived CDR1 and CDR2 are LNHDA and SQIVND (reference sequence). The CDR3 loop spans 15 amino acids. V was trimmed by 0 bases and J by 2 bases, leaving 11 bases between them. Here the CDR3 DNA reads TGTGCCAGTAGTATAGATCGTGCAGCCCCCTACGAGCAGTACTTC. Its translation: CASSIDRAAPYEQYF. Complete variable domain (other parts from reference TRBV19 and TRBJ2-7): DGGITQSPKYLFRKEGQNVTLSCEQNLNHDAMYWYRQDPGQGLRLIYYSQIVNDFQKGDIAEGYSVSREKKESFPLTVTSAQKNPTAFYLCASSIDRAAPYEQYFGPGTRLTVT.

The V call is TRBV27, the J call TRBJ1-5, with TRBD1 matching 7 bases. The CDR3 contains 15 residues. Unmatched junction bases numbered 13, after V lost 5 bases and J lost 9 bases. Germline loops: CDR1 MNHEY, CDR2 SMNVEV (reference sequence). The CDR3 region has the DNA TGTGCCAGCAGTCGCAGTACAGGGGTGGGTCGGCCCCAGCATTTT. This gives the protein CASSRSTGVGRPQHF.

V gene TRBV5-6 combines with J gene TRBJ1-6; no clear D gene. The V gene's germline CDR1 is SGHDT and CDR2 YYEEEE. The V end was cut by 0 bases, the J end by 8 bases, with 6 bases between. The CDR3 is made up of 13 amino acids. The CDR3 bases are TGTGCCAGCAGCTTGGCGGCGGATTCACCCCTCCACTTT. Protein: CASSLAADSPLHF.

This chain uses TRBV6-5 with TRBJ2-2, with unresolved D. The CDR3 totals 14 residues. In germline, CDR1 is MNHEY, CDR2 SVGAGI. V was clipped by 8 bases and J by 1 base, with 11 bases between them. CDR3 residues: CASREGWNTGELFF. CDR3 in DNA: TGTGCCAGCCGAGAAGGATGGAACACCGGGGAGCTGTTTTTT.

The chain combines TRBV27 with TRBJ1-1; a possible D gene is TRBD1 (6 bases). Germline lookup yields CDR1 MNHEY and CDR2 SMNVEV (reference sequence). The CDR3 is made up of 16 amino acids. V was clipped by 3 bases and J by 0 bases, with 14 bases between them. The DNA of the CDR3 is TGTGCCAGCAGTTTGACAGGAGGAAAAATGAACACTGAAGCTTTCTTT. Protein: CASSLTGGKMNTEAFF.

This rearrangement joins TRBV30 to TRBJ2-1, with no clear D. The CDR3 is 13 amino acids. The V end lost 7 bases, the J end lost 1 base, and 11 bases lay between the germline ends. Germline values: CDR1 GTSNPN, CDR2 SVGIG (reference sequence). Written as DNA, the CDR3 is TGTGCCTCGTCCCCGGAGTCCTACAATGAGCAGTTCTTC. Its protein product is CASSPESYNEQFF.

The count of this clone is one. V gene TRBV7-9 combines with J gene TRBJ1-5; D gene uncertain. This CDR3 comprises 14 residues. Between the trimmed V and J ends, which lost 5 bases and 0 bases, there was a span of 8 bases. Germline-derived CDR1 and CDR2 are SEHNR and FQNEAQ (reference sequence). CDR3 in amino acids: CASSPEYSNQPQHF. The CDR3 DNA sequence: TGTGCCAGCAGCCCCGAATATAGCAATCAGCCCCAGCATTTT.

The rearrangement joins TRBV5-8 to TRBJ1-4; unclear D gene. Germline V gene data show CDR1 as SGHTS and CDR2 as YDEGEE. This CDR3 contains 11 residues. V dropped 6 bases and J dropped 7 bases, with 7 bases sitting between them. For the CDR3, the DNA is TGTGCCAGCACTGATAGTGAAAAACTGTTTTTT. Translation: CASTDSEKLFF.

The V gene is TRBV6-1, the J gene TRBJ2-7; the D gene is possibly TRBD1 (6 bases). The germline V gene has CDR1 MNHNS and CDR2 SASEGT. The CDR3 contains 13 residues. V was trimmed by 8 bases and J by 4 bases, leaving 15 bases between them. The CDR3 DNA reads as TGTGCCAGCCGCGAGCAGGGGTTGTACGAGCAGTACTTC. Encoded protein: CASREQGLYEQYF.

This chain links TRBV13 with TRBJ2-7; no definite D call. CDR1 and CDR2 from the germline V gene are PRHDT and FYEKMQ (reference sequence). CDR3 length equals 13 residues. V lost 4 bases, J lost 4 bases, and 11 bases lay in between. The chain's CDR3 is CASSYRLEYEQYF. CDR3 sequence (DNA): TGTGCCAGCAGCTACCGTTTAGAATACGAGCAGTACTTC.

This sequence joins TRBV7-9 and TRBJ2-7; D gene unclear. CDR3 length: 13 amino acids. Germline V gene data show CDR1 as SEHNR and CDR2 as FQNEAQ (reference sequence). The ends were cut back, 5 bases at V and 2 bases at J, with 10 bases in the middle. CDR3 residues: CASSEELTYEQYF. CDR3 bases: TGTGCCAGCAGCGAGGAGTTGACCTACGAGCAGTACTTC.

The count of this clone is one. The chain couples TRBV28 to TRBJ2-3; tentative D call: TRBD1 (6 bases). CDR3 length: 14 residues. V lost 6 bases, J lost 2 bases, and 12 bases lay in between. Germline V gene sequence: CDR1 MDHEN, CDR2 SYDVKM. CDR3 residues: CASSLQGFTDTQYF. In nucleotides, the CDR3 is TGTGCCAGCAGCTTACAGGGTTTCACAGATACGCAGTATTTT.

V is TRBV29-1 and J is TRBJ2-1; maybe TRBD1 (6 bases). The CDR3 spans 12 residues. V lost 3 bases and J 9 bases, leaving 12 bases between the germline ends. Per germline, CDR1 SQVTM and CDR2 ANQGSEA. CDR3 residues: CSVDLRGGEQFF. As DNA, the CDR3 is TGCAGCGTTGACCTCAGGGGTGGTGAGCAGTTCTTC.

The chain uses TRBV28 and TRBJ1-3; no firm D call. Per the germline V gene, CDR1 is MDHEN and CDR2 is SYDVKM. V was cut by 3 bases and J by 3 bases, with 6 bases left in between. The CDR3 runs to 13 residues. CDR3 protein: CASSLADGNTIYF. The CDR3 bases are TGTGCCAGCAGTTTGGCAGATGGAAACACCATATATTTT. The full variable domain, completed using reference TRBV28 and TRBJ1-3, is DVKVTQSSRYLVKRTGEKVFLECVQDMDHENMFWYRQDPGLGLRLIYFSYDVKMKEKGDIPEGYSVSREKKERFSLILESASTNQTSMYLCASSLADGNTIYFGEGSWLTVV.

The V and J genes are TRBV13 and TRBJ2-5; 9 nucleotides agree with TRBD1. The CDR3 loop spans 15 amino acids. With 4 bases clipped from V and 5 bases from J, the junction kept 8 bases outside the gene matches. CDR1 is PRHDT, CDR2 FYEKMQ, per germline (reference sequence). The CDR3, as DNA: TGTGCCAGCAGCTCAAACAGGGGGCCGTGGGAGACCCAGTACTTC. Protein sequence: CASSSNRGPWETQYF.

The chain uses TRBV4-3 and TRBJ2-2; 7 nucleotides line up with TRBD1. V trimming: 2 bases; J trimming: 5 bases; junction bases outside the gene matches: 5. CDR3 length: 15 residues. Germline V lookup: CDR1 LGHNA, CDR2 YSLEER. In DNA, the CDR3 is TGCGCCAGCAGCCAACGACAGGGTACTACCGGGGAGCTGTTTTTT. Translated: CASSQRQGTTGELFF.

This chain connects TRBV27 to TRBJ2-3; D gene uncertain. Germline CDR1 MNHEY, CDR2 SMNVEV (reference sequence). The CDR3 spans 14 residues. Trimming removed 0 bases from V and 4 bases from J, with 8 bases in between. The CDR3 spells CASSLSIGPDTQYF. Written as DNA, the CDR3 is TGTGCCAGCAGTTTATCAATAGGCCCAGATACGCAGTATTTT.

This clone came up once. J is TRBJ2-1 and V is TRBV19; TRBD2 aligns across 8 bases. Germline V gene sequence: CDR1 LNHDA, CDR2 SQIVND (reference sequence). This CDR3 comprises 16 residues. V dropped 5 bases and J dropped 0; count of bases not matched to a gene: 6. CDR3 protein: CASSAREGSSYNEQFF. In DNA, the CDR3 is TGTGCCAGTAGTGCCCGGGAGGGGAGCTCCTACAATGAGCAGTTCTTC.

A single count supports this clone. The chain has TRBV5-1 and TRBJ2-1; possibly TRBD2 for D (6 bases). The CDR3 sequence is 14 residues long. The germline V gene has CDR1 SGHRS and CDR2 YFSETQ. The ends were cut back, 4 bases at V and 3 bases at J, with 11 bases in the middle. The CDR3 DNA is TGCGCCAGCAGCACGGGACTGCGCTACAATGAGCAGTTCTTC. Translating gives CASSTGLRYNEQFF.

The chain has TRBV29-1 and TRBJ2-2; no reliable D call. Germline CDR1 and CDR2: SQVTM and ANQGSEA. The V end lost 7 bases, the J end lost 6 bases, and 12 bases lay between the germline ends. The CDR3 extends over 12 amino acids. In DNA, the CDR3 is TGCAGCGGCCGGGTTGGGGCCGGGGAGCTGTTTTTT. This sequence encodes CSGRVGAGELFF.

This clone was detected only once. CDR3 DNA sequence: TGTGCCAGCAGAGCGGGAGCAATCTACAATGAGCAGTTCTTC. This gives the protein CASRAGAIYNEQFF. The chain joins TRBV27 to TRBJ2-1; 8 nucleotides match TRBD2. This CDR3 is built from 14 residues. The junction had 4 bases not matched to a gene; V was cut back by 6 bases and J by 3 bases. Germline CDR1 is MNHEY and CDR2 is SMNVEV (reference sequence).

This clone was counted a single time. V gene TRBV27 combines with J gene TRBJ2-7; a possible D gene is TRBD1 (6 bases). Germline values: CDR1 MNHEY, CDR2 SMNVEV (reference sequence). There are 14 residues in the CDR3. V lost 3 bases, J lost 4 bases, and 13 bases lay in between. The CDR3 is CASSFWQGSYEQYF. CDR3 nucleotide sequence: TGTGCCAGCAGTTTTTGGCAGGGGTCGTACGAGCAGTACTTC.